The clone carrying this T cell receptor beta chain has just one count. Its specificity is not known. The V end lost 1 base, the J end lost 0 bases, and 14 bases lay between the germline ends. Looked up from germline, CDR1 is SGHDT and CDR2 is YYEEEE. The CDR3 sequence is 17 residues long. A multiplex PCR was run with 60 Vbeta primers and 13 Jbeta primers. Assay used: immunoSEQ multiplex PCR; TCRdb lists only in-frame clones, some missing. The table records 150,000 to 200,000 clones, 70% to 80% of them present only once. Donors consisted of healthy bone marrow donors. This entry is derived from a study of cytomegalovirus exposure and HLA in healthy donors. The study's findings and limits: Most subjects' HLA-A and HLA-B alleles were reportedly predicted from TCR beta sequences.

V and J are TRBV5-6 and TRBJ2-1, with a tentative D call TRBD1 (5 bases). The clonotype was recovered from a woman aged 45-65 years in good health and CMV-seronegative. Sequences were obtained from PBMCs. As DNA, the CDR3 is TGTGCCAGCAGCTTGCCCAGGGCCCAGAGCTCCTACAATGAGCAGTTCTTC. It specifies CASSLPRAQSSYNEQFF. The variable domain in full, with the rest retrieved from reference TRBV5-6 and TRBJ2-1, is DAGVTQSPTHLIKTRGQQVTLRCSPKSGHDTVSWYQQALGQGPQFIFQYYEEEERQRGNFPDRFSGHQFPNYSSELNVNALLLGDSALYLCASSLPRAQSSYNEQFFGPGTRLTVL.